This TCR beta chain derives from a study of blood T cell repertoires in COVID-19. Study-level information: Donors in the United States, Italy and Spain gave samples during acute or convalescent COVID-19. PBMCs, B-cell-depleted T cells, or T cells were the source of the cDNA or gDNA that made up the material.

The authors' processing: Amplification of reference gene primers was used by the study to estimate nucleated cell counts. TCRdb's table, derived via immunoSEQ multiplex PCR, lists solely in-frame clones and lacks some. The V and J calls and clone size are taken from that table; D and trimming were inferred from the DNA. The table has approximately 350,000 clones, 90% to 95% seen once. V was cut by 3 bases and J by 5 bases, with 14 bases left in between. Germline V gives CDR1 PRHDT, CDR2 FYEKMQ (reference sequence). This CDR3 is built from 15 residues. The V gene is TRBV13, the J gene TRBJ2-1; D is unresolved. The sequence came from a woman aged 18-30 years who had recovered from COVID-19. The sample comprised peripheral blood. In DNA form, the CDR3 reads TGTGCCAGCAGCTTTCGCCGGAGACCAGACAATGAGCAGTTCTTC. This sequence encodes CASSFRRRPDNEQFF.